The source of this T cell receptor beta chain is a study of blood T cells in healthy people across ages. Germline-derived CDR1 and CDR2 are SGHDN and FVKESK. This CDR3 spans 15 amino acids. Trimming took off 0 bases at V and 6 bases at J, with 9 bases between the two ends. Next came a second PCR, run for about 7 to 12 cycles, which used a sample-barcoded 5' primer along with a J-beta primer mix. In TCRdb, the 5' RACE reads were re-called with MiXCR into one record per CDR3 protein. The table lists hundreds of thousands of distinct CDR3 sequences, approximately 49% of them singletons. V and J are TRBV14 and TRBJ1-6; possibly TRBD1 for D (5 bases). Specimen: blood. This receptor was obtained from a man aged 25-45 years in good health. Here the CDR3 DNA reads TGTGCCAGCAGCCAAGAACCGAGGGGTAATTCACCCCTCCACTTT. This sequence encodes CASSQEPRGNSPLHF.